This paragraph covers one TCR beta chain sequence. The table came from immunoSEQ multiplex PCR; TCRdb's copy has only in-frame clones and leaves some out. The sample comprises approximately 35,000 clones, around 92% of which are singletons, and about 1.2% rests with the top ten. The sample is drawn from a study of T cell changes during pregnancy in multiple sclerosis. The CDR3 runs to 17 residues. The V end lost 4 bases, the J end lost 4 bases, and 19 bases lay between the germline ends. Germline CDR1 reads SGHVS; CDR2 reads FNYEAQ. The V gene is TRBV7-6, the J gene TRBJ1-4, with TRBD1 as a possible D gene (5 bases). The TCR originated in a female donor with multiple sclerosis, enrolled in a pregnancy study. Material: PBMCs (not recorded whether the cells were cultured). The CDR3 DNA is TGTGCCAGCAGCTCCCCTAGGGGAGGGGCCAATAATGAAAAACTGTTTTTT. Its protein product is CASSSPRGGANNEKLFF.